Described below is a single T cell receptor beta chain sequence and its context. Its antigen target is currently unknown. Within one base of it there is no much larger clone, and no base qualities were kept. Each collaborating institution followed its own protocols to collect whole blood in K2EDTA tubes. For TCRbeta analysis, collaborators shipped samples as frozen whole blood, isolated PBMCs, or DNA extracted from either of those sample types. The immunoSEQ Assay, a bias-controlled multiplex PCR, was used to amplify TCRbeta CDR3 regions from genomic DNA. As for how the authors treated the data: Nucleated cell counts per sample were estimated from amplification of reference gene primers within the assay. Sequence reads were collapsed and filtered to measure the absolute abundance of every unique TCRbeta CDR3 rearrangement. For each sample, productive Simpson clonality was calculated as the square root of Simpson's diversity index across productive rearrangements. What TCRdb holds here is the immuneACCESS table cut down to in-frame rearrangements. Part of the clones is not present; checked against another copy, under half of the missing clones reflect an unresolved V gene, and the others are unexplained. The V and J calls and clone size are taken from that table; D and trimming were inferred from the DNA. In all, the sample holds 120,000 or so clones, and 88% of those were seen once. The ten largest clones take up roughly 3.3% of the sample.

The entry originates in a study of blood T cell repertoires in COVID-19 (dated by TCRdb to about 2020). Regarding the study in general: Samples covering the acute and convalescent phases of COVID-19 were provided by collaborators in the United States, Italy and Spain. Subjects who had been exposed to COVID-19, were actively infected with it, or had recovered from it provided the deeply sampled blood TCRbeta repertoires that made up the dataset. The repertoires were released in a freely available public database meant as a resource for research on the immune response to SARS-CoV-2. Samples were obtained from the ongoing ImmuneRACE study (first 160 participants) and from about 1,300 subjects provided by 6 global collaborators. The material from the prospective study consisted of cDNA or gDNA derived from T cells, B-cell-depleted T cells, or PBMCs. Where available, HLA class I and class II types were taken from metadata supplied by the sample provider and were not determined by assay-based typing. Nearly every sample came with metadata listing a de-identified subject ID, COVID-19 status, age in years and sex. On the study overall, not on this receptor specifically: Clinical and demographic metadata were provided uncurated, with the amount varying by source and participant.

Reading from cysteine to phenylalanine, the CDR3 counts 14 amino acids. The kept DNA is CDR3 alone, 42 bases in frame from the first base. The sequence is built from TRBV12-2 and TRBJ1-5. TRBV12-2 is shown as a pseudogene. This TCR was recovered from a woman aged 45-59 years with acute or convalescent COVID-19. The sample consisted of peripheral blood. In nucleotide form, the sequence is TGTGCAAGTCGCTGGGGACCGGGAGGTCAGCCCCAGCATTTT. Its translation reads: CASRWGPGGQPQHF.